This T cell receptor beta chain was captured by sequencing in a study of regulatory T cells in long-lasting Graves disease. Overall study findings and caveats: Among samples with persistent disease, TRBV28, TRBJ1-2 and TRBJ2-5 were favored.

V was clipped by 7 bases and J by 2 bases; unmatched bases: 3. The CDR3 length is 14 residues. Construction of TCR beta libraries relied on iRepertoire HTBI primers and on Arm-PCR targeting CDR3 regions. How the authors handled the data: Sequenced samples collectively carried some 60 TRBV and approximately 15 TRBJ segments. TCRdb processed the multiplex PCR reads anew with MiXCR; each CDR3 protein has one entry. TCRdb, not the original authors, processed these V and J calls. The data show a few hundred thousand distinct CDR3 sequences, about an eighth seen once. This clonotype occurred a few times. Antigen specificity is unknown. Time point denoted: newly diagnosed GD, antithyroid drugs for less than 3 months. The TCR library was made from RNA that had been extracted from PBMCs in TRIzol. This sample also appeared in a second study, on T cells in Graves' hyperthyroidism and ophthalmopathy. That report notes: Most clonotypes expanded in thyroid above 0.001 were likewise present in blood.

The source material was peripheral blood mononuclear cells (PBMCs), sampled at new diagnosis, from a patient treated with antithyroid drugs. J is TRBJ1-3 and V is TRBV12-3 or TRBV12-4, with 9 bases lining up with TRBD1. The TCR was taken from a woman aged 18-35 years with Graves disease. This CDR3 reads CASNRQGAGNTIYF. The CDR3 nucleotides are TGTGCCAGCAATAGACAGGGGGCTGGAAACACCATATATTTT.